The 15 T cell receptor beta chains listed next were all sequenced from one sample in a study of T cell responses to AZD1222 COVID-19 vaccine. The table came from immunoSEQ multiplex PCR; TCRdb's copy has only in-frame clones and leaves some out. Of 150,000 to 200,000 clones listed, around 92% were seen once; the top ten hold 1% to 1.5%. The sample here was peripheral blood, taken on day 0 of AZD1222 vaccination. The receptors derive from an adult in good health.

The chain joins TRBV7-3 to TRBJ2-7, with 9 bases that match TRBD2. V shed 2 bases and J 4 bases; nucleotides not matched to a gene: 3. The CDR3 is made up of 14 amino acids. Germline V gives CDR1 SGHTA, CDR2 FQGTGA. The CDR3 coding sequence is TGTGCCAGCAGCTTAGCGGGGGGGCCGTACGAGCAGTACTTC. Translation: CASSLAGGPYEQYF.

V is TRBV6-1 and J is TRBJ1-2, with D hard to call. The CDR3 contains 12 residues. Trimming took 1 base from V and 7 from J, leaving 7 bases between them. The germline CDR1 and CDR2 sequences are MNHNS and SASEGT. This CDR3 reads CASSEDTGGYTF. CDR3 nucleotides: TGTGCCAGCAGTGAAGATACGGGTGGCTACACCTTC.

Points on this clone: The same CDR3 arises from other DNA sequences in this sample as well. The chain joins TRBV5-4 to TRBJ2-1; maybe TRBD1 (6 bases). Trimming removed 5 bases from V and 3 bases from J, with 9 bases in between. Germline V lookup: CDR1 SGHNT, CDR2 YYREEE (reference sequence). The CDR3 is 13 amino acids. The CDR3 nucleotides read TGTGCCAGCAGATCGGACAGCTACAATGAGCAGTTCTTC. Encoded protein: CASRSDSYNEQFF.

The gene calls are TRBV6-6 and TRBJ1-2; unclear D gene. V lost 5 bases and J 5 bases, leaving 6 bases between the germline ends. Germline V CDR1 and CDR2: MNHNY, SVGAGI (reference sequence). The CDR3 extends over 11 amino acids. The DNA of the CDR3 is TGTGCCAGCAGTACAGAATATGGCTACACCTTC. As protein: CASSTEYGYTF.

The V and J genes are TRBV6-5 and TRBJ1-5; D remains unclear. This CDR3 contains 14 residues. The V gene's germline CDR1 is MNHEY and CDR2 SVGAGI. The V end was cut by 3 bases, the J end by 1 base, with 7 bases between. CDR3 bases: TGTGCCAGCAGTTATAGTCAGAGCAATCAGCCCCAGCATTTT. It specifies CASSYSQSNQPQHF.

V and J are TRBV25-1 and TRBJ2-5; D is uncertain. The CDR3 has 13 amino acids. V lost 8 bases, J lost 5 bases, and 15 bases lay in between. Germline V lookup: CDR1 MGHDK, CDR2 SYGVNS. The CDR3 region is CASAPSGGETQYF. CDR3 bases: TGTGCCAGCGCCCCCTCCGGTGGGGAGACCCAGTACTTC.

The chain joins TRBV3-1 (or the pseudogene TRBV3-2) to TRBJ1-2; D is ambiguous. Germline assignment: CDR1 LGHDT and CDR2 YNNKEL (reference sequence). This CDR3 has 13 amino acids. V lost 0 bases, J lost 8 bases, and 10 bases lay in between. The CDR3 region has the DNA TGTGCCAGCAGCCAAGATGGGAGGGAGGGCTACACCTTC. This sequence encodes CASSQDGREGYTF.

CDR3 bases: TGTGCCTGGAGTCTAATCCGGGGCACAGATACGCAGTATTTT. It encodes CAWSLIRGTDTQYF. This rearrangement joins TRBV30 to TRBJ2-3, with D hard to call. V lost 2 bases and J lost 1, with 10 bases in between. Germline CDR1 reads GTSNPN; CDR2 reads SVGIG (reference sequence). The CDR3 has 14 amino acids.

For the CDR3, the DNA is TGCAGTGCTAGAGATGGGGGGTCAGCTTTCTTT. Residues: CSARDGGSAFF. This rearrangement joins TRBV20-1 to TRBJ1-1, with a possible D match to TRBD1 (5 bases). The CDR3 loop spans 11 amino acids. Germline-derived CDR1 and CDR2 are DFQATT and SNEGSKA (reference sequence). Trimming stripped 0 bases from V and 10 bases from J, with 9 bases between.

This chain uses TRBV29-1 with TRBJ1-1; D call uncertain. This CDR3 spans 15 amino acids. CDR1 and CDR2 (germline): SQVTM, ANQGSEA. Trimming took off 1 base at V and 3 bases at J, with 15 bases between the two ends. CDR3 in amino acids: CSVEAWEAVDTEAFF. DNA for the CDR3: TGCAGCGTTGAAGCTTGGGAGGCAGTCGACACTGAAGCTTTCTTT. Drawing the rest from reference TRBV29-1 and TRBJ1-1, the complete variable domain is SAVISQKPSRDICQRGTSLTIQCQVDSQVTMMFWYRQQPGQSLTLIATANQGSEATYESGFVIDKFPISRPNLTFSTLTVSNMSPEDSSIYLCSVEAWEAVDTEAFFGQGTRLTVV.

With respect to this clone: Other DNA sequences in the sample encode the same CDR3. This chain links TRBV24-1 with TRBJ2-3; a possible D gene is TRBD2 (5 bases). Between the trimmed V and J ends, which lost 2 bases and 0 bases, there was a span of 8 bases. This CDR3 region has 15 residues. Germline CDR1 KGHDR, CDR2 SFDVKD. This CDR3 reads CATSDWTGSTDTQYF. The CDR3 region has the DNA TGTGCCACCAGTGATTGGACGGGAAGCACAGATACGCAGTATTTT.

This clone was seen once. The chain combines TRBV27 with TRBJ1-4, with D maybe TRBD1 (6 bases). The CDR3 has 15 amino acids. The V gene lost 6 bases and the J gene lost 4 bases, with 15 bases spanning the gap. Germline loops: CDR1 MNHEY, CDR2 SMNVEV (reference sequence). The CDR3 is CASRELTGLNEKLFF. The CDR3 region has the DNA TGTGCCAGCAGGGAGCTGACAGGACTTAATGAAAAACTGTTTTTT.

V is TRBV27 and J is TRBJ1-3; TRBD1 might be the D (6 bases). The germline V gene encodes CDR1 MNHEY and CDR2 SMNVEV (reference sequence). This CDR3 has 14 amino acids. V dropped 5 bases and J dropped 7 bases, with 15 bases sitting between them. The CDR3 nucleotides read TGTGCCAGCAGTCCCCTACAGGGTCGGAACACCATATATTTT. Translation gives CASSPLQGRNTIYF.

This chain uses TRBV7-2 with TRBJ2-3; D may be TRBD2 (5 bases). Trimming pared 4 bases from V and 2 bases from J, leaving 13 bases between. Germline V gene data show CDR1 as SGHTA and CDR2 as FQGNSA. CDR3 length equals 15 residues. The CDR3 DNA sequence: TGTGCCAGCAGCTACGGACTGGGGTACACAGATACGCAGTATTTT. Translating gives CASSYGLGYTDTQYF.

V usage is TRBV7-9 and J usage is TRBJ1-4; tentative D call: TRBD1 (5 bases). The length of the CDR3 is 14 residues. Trimming took off 5 bases at V and 10 bases at J, with 17 bases between the two ends. CDR1 is SEHNR and CDR2 is FQNEAQ in the germline V gene (reference sequence). The CDR3 spells CASSLGGTSGKLFF. The CDR3 DNA sequence: TGTGCCAGCAGCCTCGGAGGGACTTCAGGAAAACTGTTTTTT. Based on the CDR3 plus reference TRBV7-9 and TRBJ1-4, the full variable domain is DTGVSQNPRHKITKRGQNVTFRCDPISEHNRLYWYRQTLGQGPEFLTYFQNEAQLEKSRLLSDRFSAERPKGSFSTLEIQRTEQGDSAMYLCASSLGGTSGKLFFGSGTQLSVL.